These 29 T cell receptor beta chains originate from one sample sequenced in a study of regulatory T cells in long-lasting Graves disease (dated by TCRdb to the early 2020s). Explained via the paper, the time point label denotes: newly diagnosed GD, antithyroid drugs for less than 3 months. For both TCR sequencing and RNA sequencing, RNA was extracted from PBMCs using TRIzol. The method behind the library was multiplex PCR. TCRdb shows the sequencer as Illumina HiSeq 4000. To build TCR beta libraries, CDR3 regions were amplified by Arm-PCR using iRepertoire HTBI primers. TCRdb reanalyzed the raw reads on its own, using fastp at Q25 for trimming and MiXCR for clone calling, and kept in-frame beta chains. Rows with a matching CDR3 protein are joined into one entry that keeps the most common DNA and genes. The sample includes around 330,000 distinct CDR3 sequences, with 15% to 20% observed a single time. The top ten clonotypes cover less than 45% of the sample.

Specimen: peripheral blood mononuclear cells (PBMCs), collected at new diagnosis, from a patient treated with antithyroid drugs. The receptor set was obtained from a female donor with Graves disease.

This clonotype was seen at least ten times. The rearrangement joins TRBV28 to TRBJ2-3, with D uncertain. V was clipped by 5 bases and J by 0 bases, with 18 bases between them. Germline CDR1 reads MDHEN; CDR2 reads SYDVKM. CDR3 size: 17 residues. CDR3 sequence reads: CASSMPAGISSTDTQYF. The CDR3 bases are TGTGCCAGCAGTATGCCAGCAGGCATTTCTAGCACAGATACGCAGTATTTT.

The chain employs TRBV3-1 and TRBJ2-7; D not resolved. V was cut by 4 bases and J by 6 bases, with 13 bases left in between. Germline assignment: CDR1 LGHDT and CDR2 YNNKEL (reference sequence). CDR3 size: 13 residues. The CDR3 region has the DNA TGTGCCAGCAGCCCCCCTCGGAGAAGCGAGCAGTACTTC. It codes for CASSPPRRSEQYF.

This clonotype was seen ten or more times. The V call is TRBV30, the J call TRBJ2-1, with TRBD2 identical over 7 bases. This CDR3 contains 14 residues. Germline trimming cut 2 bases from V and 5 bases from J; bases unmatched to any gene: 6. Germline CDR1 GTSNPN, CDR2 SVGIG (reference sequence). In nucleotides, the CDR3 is TGTGCCTGGAGTCTAGGGCTAGCGGACAATGAGCAGTTCTTC. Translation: CAWSLGLADNEQFF.

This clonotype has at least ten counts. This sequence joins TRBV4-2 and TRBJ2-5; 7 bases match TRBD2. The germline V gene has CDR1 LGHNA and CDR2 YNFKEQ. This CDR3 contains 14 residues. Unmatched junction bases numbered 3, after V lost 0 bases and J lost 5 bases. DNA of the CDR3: TGTGCCAGCAGCCAAGAAAACGGGAGGGAGACCCAGTACTTC. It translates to CASSQENGRETQYF.

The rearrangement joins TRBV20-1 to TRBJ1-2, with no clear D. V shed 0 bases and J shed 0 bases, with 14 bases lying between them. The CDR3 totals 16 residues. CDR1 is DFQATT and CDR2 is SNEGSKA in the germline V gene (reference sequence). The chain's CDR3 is CSARERGPGANYGYTF. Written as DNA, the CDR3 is TGCAGTGCTAGAGAGAGAGGGCCTGGAGCTAACTATGGCTACACCTTC.

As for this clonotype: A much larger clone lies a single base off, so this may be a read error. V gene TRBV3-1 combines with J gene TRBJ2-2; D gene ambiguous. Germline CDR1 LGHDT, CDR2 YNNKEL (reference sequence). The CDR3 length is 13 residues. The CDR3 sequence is CAGSVTDTGELFF. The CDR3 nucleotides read TGTGCCGGCAGCGTGACTGACACCGGGGAGCTGTTTTTT. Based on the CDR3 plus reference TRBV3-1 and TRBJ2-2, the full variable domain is DTAVSQTPKYLVTQMGNDKSIKCEQNLGHDTMYWYKQDSKKFLKIMFSYNNKELIINETVPNRFSPKSPDKAHLNLHINSLELGDSAVYFCAGSVTDTGELFFGEGSRLTVL.

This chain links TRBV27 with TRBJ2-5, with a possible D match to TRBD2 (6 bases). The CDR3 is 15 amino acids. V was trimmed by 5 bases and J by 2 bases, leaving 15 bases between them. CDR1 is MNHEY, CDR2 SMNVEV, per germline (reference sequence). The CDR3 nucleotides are TGTGCCAGCAGTCCCCGCGGCGGGGATCAAGAGACCCAGTACTTC. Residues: CASSPRGGDQETQYF.

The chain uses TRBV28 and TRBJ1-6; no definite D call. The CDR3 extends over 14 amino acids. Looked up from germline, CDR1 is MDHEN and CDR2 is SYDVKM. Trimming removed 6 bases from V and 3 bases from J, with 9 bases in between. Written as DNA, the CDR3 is TGTGCCAGCAGGGCGACGGGCTATAATTCACCCCTCCACTTT. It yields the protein CASRATGYNSPLHF.

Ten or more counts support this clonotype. Written as DNA, the CDR3 is TGTGCCACCAGTCAAACTAGCGGGATTGAGACCCAGTACTTC. Its translation: CATSQTSGIETQYF. The chain carries TRBV24-1 and TRBJ2-5, with 10 bases aligning to TRBD2. The CDR3 consists of 14 residues. Unmatched junction bases numbered 5, after V lost 6 bases and J lost 5 bases. CDR1 and CDR2 (germline): KGHDR, SFDVKD.

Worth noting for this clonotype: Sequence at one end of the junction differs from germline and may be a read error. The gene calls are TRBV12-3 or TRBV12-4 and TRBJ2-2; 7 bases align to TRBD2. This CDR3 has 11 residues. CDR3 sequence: CASSFGGGLFF. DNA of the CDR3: TGTGCCAGCAGTTTTGGCGGGGGGCTGTTTTTT.

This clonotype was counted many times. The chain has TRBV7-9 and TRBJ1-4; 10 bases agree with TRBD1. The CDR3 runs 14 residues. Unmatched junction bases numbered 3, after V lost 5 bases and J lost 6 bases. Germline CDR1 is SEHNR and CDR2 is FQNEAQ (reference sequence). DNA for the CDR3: TGTGCCAGCAGCCGGGACAGGGGTGATGAAAAACTGTTTTTT. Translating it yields CASSRDRGDEKLFF.

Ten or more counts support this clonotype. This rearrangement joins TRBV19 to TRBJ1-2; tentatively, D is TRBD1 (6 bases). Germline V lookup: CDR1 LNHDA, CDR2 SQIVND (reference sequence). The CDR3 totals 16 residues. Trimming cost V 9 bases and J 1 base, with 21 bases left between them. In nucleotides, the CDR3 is TGTGCCAGCCAAACGGACAGCAAAGTGATTAACTATGGCTACACCTTC. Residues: CASQTDSKVINYGYTF. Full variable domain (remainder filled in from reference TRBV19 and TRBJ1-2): DGGITQSPKYLFRKEGQNVTLSCEQNLNHDAMYWYRQDPGQGLRLIYYSQIVNDFQKGDIAEGYSVSREKKESFPLTVTSAQKNPTAFYLCASQTDSKVINYGYTFGSGTRLTVV.

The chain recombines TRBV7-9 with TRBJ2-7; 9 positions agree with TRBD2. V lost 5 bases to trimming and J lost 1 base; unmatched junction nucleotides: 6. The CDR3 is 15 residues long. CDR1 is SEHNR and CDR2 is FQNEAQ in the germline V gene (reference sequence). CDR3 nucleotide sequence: TGTGCCAGCAGCAGTAGCGGGAGTATTTCCTACGAGCAGTACTTC. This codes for CASSSSGSISYEQYF.

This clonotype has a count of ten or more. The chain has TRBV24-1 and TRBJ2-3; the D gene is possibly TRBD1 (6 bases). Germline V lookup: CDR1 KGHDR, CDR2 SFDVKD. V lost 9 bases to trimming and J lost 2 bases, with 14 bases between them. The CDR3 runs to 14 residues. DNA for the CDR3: TGTGCCACCGGGGACACAAGTTACACAGATACGCAGTATTTT. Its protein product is CATGDTSYTDTQYF.

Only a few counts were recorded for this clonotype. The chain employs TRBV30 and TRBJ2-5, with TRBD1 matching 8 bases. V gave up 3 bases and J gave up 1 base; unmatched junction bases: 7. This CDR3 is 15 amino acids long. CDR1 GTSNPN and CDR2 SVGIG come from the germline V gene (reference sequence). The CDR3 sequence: CAWRAGQEPQETQYF. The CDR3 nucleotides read TGTGCCTGGAGGGCGGGACAGGAACCCCAAGAGACCCAGTACTTC.

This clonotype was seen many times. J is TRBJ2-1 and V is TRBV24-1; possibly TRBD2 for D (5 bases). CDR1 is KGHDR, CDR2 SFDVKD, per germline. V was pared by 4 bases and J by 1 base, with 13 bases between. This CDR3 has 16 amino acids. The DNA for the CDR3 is TGTGCCACCAGTGACATCTCTAGCAGGTCCTACAATGAGCAGTTCTTC. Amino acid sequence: CATSDISSRSYNEQFF.

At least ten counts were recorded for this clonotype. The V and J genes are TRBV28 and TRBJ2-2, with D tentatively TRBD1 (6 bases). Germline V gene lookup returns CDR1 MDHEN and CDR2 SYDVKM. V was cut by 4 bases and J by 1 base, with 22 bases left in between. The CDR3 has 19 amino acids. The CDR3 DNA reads TGTGCCAGCAGTTCGGTCCTGGGTCAGGGGATTAAGAACACCGGGGAGCTGTTTTTT. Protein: CASSSVLGQGIKNTGELFF.

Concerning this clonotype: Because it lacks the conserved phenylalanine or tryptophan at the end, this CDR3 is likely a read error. The CDR3 loop is CASSLQSGGNSPLHL. For the CDR3, the DNA is TGTGCCAGCAGTTTGCAGTCTGGCGGTAATTCACCCCTCCACCTT. J is TRBJ1-6 and V is TRBV12-3 or TRBV12-4; D is undetermined. Trimming stripped 3 bases from V and 6 bases from J, with 12 bases between. The CDR3 covers 15 residues.

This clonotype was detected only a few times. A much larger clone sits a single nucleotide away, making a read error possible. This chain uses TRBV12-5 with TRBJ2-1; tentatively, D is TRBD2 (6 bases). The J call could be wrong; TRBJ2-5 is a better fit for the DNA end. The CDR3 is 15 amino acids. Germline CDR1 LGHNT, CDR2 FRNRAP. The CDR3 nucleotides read TGTGCTAGTGGCTCGGGGCGGGGTGTTTGGGAGACCCAGTACTTC. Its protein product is CASGSGRGVWETQYF.

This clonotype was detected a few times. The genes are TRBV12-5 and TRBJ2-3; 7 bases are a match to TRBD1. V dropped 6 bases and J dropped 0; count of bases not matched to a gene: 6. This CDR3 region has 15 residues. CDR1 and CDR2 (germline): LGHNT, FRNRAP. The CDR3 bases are TGTGCTAGTGGCCAGACAGGGCTAAGCACAGATACGCAGTATTTT. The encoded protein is CASGQTGLSTDTQYF. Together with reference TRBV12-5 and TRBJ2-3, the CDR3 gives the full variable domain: DARVTQTPRHKVTEMGQEVTMRCQPILGHNTVFWYRQTMMQGLELLAYFRNRAPLDDSGMPKDRFSAEMPDATLATLKIQPSEPRDSAVYFCASGQTGLSTDTQYFGPGTRLTVL.

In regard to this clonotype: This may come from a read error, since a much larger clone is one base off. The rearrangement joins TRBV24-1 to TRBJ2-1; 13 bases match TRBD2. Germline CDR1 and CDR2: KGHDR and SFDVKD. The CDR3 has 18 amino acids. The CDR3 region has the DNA TGTGCCACCAGTGATTCCCGACTAGCGGGAGGATCCTACAATGAGCAGTCCTTC. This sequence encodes CATSDSRLAGGSYNEQSF.

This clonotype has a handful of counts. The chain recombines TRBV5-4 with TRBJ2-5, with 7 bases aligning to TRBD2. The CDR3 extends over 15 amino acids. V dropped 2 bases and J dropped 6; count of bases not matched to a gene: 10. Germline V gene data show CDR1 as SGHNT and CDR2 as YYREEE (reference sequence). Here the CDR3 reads CASSFQFAGAKTQYF. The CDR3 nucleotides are TGTGCCAGCAGCTTTCAGTTTGCGGGAGCAAAGACCCAGTACTTC.

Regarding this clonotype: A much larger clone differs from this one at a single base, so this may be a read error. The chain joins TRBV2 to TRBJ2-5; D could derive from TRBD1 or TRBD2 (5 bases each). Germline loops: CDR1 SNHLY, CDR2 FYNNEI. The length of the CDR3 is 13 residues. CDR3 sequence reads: CASSEAGVKTQCF. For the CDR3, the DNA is TGTGCCAGCAGTGAAGCGGGGGTTAAGACCCAGTGCTTC.

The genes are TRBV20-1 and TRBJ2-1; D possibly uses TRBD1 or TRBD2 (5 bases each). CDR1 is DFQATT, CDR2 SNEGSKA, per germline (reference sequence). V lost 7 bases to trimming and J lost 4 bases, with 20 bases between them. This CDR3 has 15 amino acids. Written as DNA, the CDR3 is TGCAGTGTTCCCCACCGGGACGGGGTTTACAATGAGCAGTTCTTC. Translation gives CSVPHRDGVYNEQFF.

CDR3 DNA sequence: TGTGCCAGCAGTTATGAGAAGGACAGCGAAAAACTGTTTTTT. It is translated as CASSYEKDSEKLFF. J is TRBJ1-4 and V is TRBV12-3 or TRBV12-4; D possibly corresponds to TRBD1 (6 bases). The CDR3 spans 14 residues. V was shortened by 4 bases and J by 8 bases, with 14 bases between the two germline ends.

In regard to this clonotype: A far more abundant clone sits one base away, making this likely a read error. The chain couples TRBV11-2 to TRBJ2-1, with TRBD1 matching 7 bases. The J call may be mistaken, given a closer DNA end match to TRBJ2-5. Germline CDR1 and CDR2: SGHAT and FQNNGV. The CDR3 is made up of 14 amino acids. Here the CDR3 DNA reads TGTGCCAGCAGCCCCCTGACAGGGCAAGAGACCCAGTACTTC. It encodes CASSPLTGQETQYF.

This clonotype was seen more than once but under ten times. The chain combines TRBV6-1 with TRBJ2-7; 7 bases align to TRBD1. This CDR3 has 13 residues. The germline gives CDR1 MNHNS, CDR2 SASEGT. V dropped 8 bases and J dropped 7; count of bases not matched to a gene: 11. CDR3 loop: CASGQAGGREQYF. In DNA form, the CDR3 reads TGTGCCAGCGGCCAGGCAGGGGGTCGGGAGCAGTACTTC.

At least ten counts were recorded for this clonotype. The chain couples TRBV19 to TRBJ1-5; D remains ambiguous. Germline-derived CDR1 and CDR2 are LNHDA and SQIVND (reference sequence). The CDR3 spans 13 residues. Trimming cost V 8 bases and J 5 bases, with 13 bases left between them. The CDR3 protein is CASGHGRDQPQHF. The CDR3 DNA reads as TGTGCCAGTGGGCATGGTAGGGATCAGCCCCAGCATTTT. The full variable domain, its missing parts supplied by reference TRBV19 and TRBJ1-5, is DGGITQSPKYLFRKEGQNVTLSCEQNLNHDAMYWYRQDPGQGLRLIYYSQIVNDFQKGDIAEGYSVSREKKESFPLTVTSAQKNPTAFYLCASGHGRDQPQHFGDGTRLSIL.

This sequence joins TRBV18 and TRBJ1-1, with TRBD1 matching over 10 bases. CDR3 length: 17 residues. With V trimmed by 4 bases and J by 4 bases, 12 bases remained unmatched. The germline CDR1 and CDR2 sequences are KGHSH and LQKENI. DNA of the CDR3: TGTGCCAGCTCACACGGGACAGGGGTAGGGCAAGGCACTGAAGCTTTCTTT. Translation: CASSHGTGVGQGTEAFF.